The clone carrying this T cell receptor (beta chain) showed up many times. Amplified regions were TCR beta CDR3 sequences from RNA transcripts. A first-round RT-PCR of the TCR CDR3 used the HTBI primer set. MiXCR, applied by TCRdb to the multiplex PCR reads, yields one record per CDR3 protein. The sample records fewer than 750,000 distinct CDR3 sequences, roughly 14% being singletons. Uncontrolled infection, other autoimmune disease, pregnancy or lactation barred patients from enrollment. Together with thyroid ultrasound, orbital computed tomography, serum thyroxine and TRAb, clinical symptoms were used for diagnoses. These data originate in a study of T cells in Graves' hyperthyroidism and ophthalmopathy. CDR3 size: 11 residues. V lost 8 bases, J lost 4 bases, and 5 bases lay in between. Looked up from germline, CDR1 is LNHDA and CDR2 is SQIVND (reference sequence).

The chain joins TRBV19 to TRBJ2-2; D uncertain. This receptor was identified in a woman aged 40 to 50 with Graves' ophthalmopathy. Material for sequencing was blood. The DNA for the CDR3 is TGTGCCAGTTCGCGCACCGGGGAGCTGTTTTTT. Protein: CASSRTGELFF.